Following are 2 T cell receptor beta chains from one sample sequenced in a study of blood T cell repertoires in COVID-19. Profiled with immunoSEQ multiplex PCR; TCRdb holds only in-frame clones, not every one. The data show 160,000 or so clones, with about 90% seen just once and 1% to 1.5% held by the top ten. The sequenced sample consisted of PBMCs or T cells enriched from blood (not recorded which). These receptor sequences come from a human donor with acute COVID-19. The donor label of this sample is uncertain.

This rearrangement joins TRBV11-2 to TRBJ2-7; 7 bases align to TRBD1. Germline CDR1 and CDR2: SGHAT and FQNNGV. The trim removed 0 bases at V and 4 bases at J, leaving 6 bases unmatched. CDR3 length: 15 amino acids. The CDR3 sequence is CASSLEETGFYEQYF. As DNA, the CDR3 is TGTGCCAGCAGCTTAGAAGAGACAGGGTTTTACGAGCAGTACTTC.

The gene calls are TRBV2 and TRBJ2-7, with TRBD2 as a possible D gene (5 bases). The CDR3 contains 17 residues. Trimming pared 2 bases from V and 2 bases from J, leaving 19 bases between. Per germline, CDR1 SNHLY and CDR2 FYNNEI. CDR3 in amino acids: CASSESKGGEWAYEQYF. The CDR3 DNA is TGTGCCAGCAGTGAATCGAAGGGTGGGGAGTGGGCCTACGAGCAGTACTTC.